This TCR beta chain was recorded in a study of cytotoxic CD8 clonotypes in ibrutinib-treated CLL. Study in general: Patients: about a dozen relapsed/refractory, approximately 15 treatment-naive, roughly 17 IGHV unmutated. Productive templates per sample averaged approximately 240,000; productive rearrangements, 85,000 to 95,000.

Sequencing was performed with immunoSEQ multiplex PCR; in TCRdb, only in-frame clones are kept and a portion is missing. The data hold 60,000 to 75,000 clones, with less than 95% observed a single time. Germline assignment: CDR1 LNHDA and CDR2 SQIVND (reference sequence). This CDR3 contains 15 residues. V lost 6 bases to trimming and J lost 2 bases, with 11 bases between them. The chain has TRBV19 and TRBJ2-6; D is possibly TRBD2 (5 bases). The sequence was obtained from a human donor with chronic lymphocytic leukemia. The source material was PBMCs, sampled after 12 months of ibrutinib treatment. CDR3 DNA sequence: TGTGCCAGTAGCTGGGTCGGGGCTGGGGCCAACGTCCTGACTTTC. Protein: CASSWVGAGANVLTF.